The T cell receptor (beta chain) under discussion was sequenced for a study of blood T cell repertoires in COVID-19. Methods used by the authors: For nucleated cells, counts were estimated from reference gene primer amplification. Measured with immunoSEQ multiplex PCR; TCRdb has only the in-frame clones, and not every one. V and J calls and clone size follow that table, whereas D and trimming were derived from the DNA. The table records approximately 190,000 clones, 80% to 90% of them present only once. This clone was seen a handful of times. The sequenced sample consisted of peripheral blood. The sequence was collected from a man in his 70s with active or convalescent COVID-19.

Written as DNA, the CDR3 is TGTGCCAGCAGCCCCGCAGCGGGACCAAGCACAGATACGCAGTATTTT. It is translated as CASSPAAGPSTDTQYF. This rearrangement joins TRBV9 to TRBJ2-3; TRBD2 matches 7 bases. The CDR3 totals 16 residues. Germline V lookup: CDR1 SGDLS, CDR2 YYNGEE. V lost 4 bases and J lost 0; bases outside the gene matches: 8.